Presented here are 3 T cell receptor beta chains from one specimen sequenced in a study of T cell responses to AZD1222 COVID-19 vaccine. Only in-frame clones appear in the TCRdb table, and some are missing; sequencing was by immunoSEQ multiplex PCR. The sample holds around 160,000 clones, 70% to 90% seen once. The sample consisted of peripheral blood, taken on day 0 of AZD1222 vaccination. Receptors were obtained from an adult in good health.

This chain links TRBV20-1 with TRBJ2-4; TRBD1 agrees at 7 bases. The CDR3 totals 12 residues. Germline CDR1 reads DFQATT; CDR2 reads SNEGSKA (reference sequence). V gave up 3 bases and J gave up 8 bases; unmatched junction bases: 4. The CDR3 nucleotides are TGCAGTGCTAGTCCACAGGGGTACATTCAGTACTTC. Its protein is CSASPQGYIQYF.

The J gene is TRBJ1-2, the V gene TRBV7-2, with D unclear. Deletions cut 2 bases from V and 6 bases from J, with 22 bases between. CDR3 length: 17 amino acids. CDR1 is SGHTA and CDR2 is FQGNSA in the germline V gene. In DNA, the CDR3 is TGTGCCAGCAGCTTATCCTCTCGGGGAGCGGAGGTCGATGGCTACACCTTC. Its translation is CASSLSSRGAEVDGYTF.

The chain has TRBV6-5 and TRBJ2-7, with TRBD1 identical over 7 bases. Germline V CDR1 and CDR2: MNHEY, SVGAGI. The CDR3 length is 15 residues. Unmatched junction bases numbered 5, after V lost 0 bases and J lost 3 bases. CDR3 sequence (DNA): TGTGCCAGCAGTTACTCTGACAGGGTAGGCTACGAGCAGTACTTC. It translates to CASSYSDRVGYEQYF.